These 30 T cell receptor beta chains were sequenced from one sample in a study of T cell repertoires in cytomegalovirus infection. MiXCR was run by TCRdb on the reads, yielding one entry per CDR3 protein. This repertoire shows 700,000 to 900,000 distinct CDR3 sequences, under 35% found once; its top ten account for around 13%. Their specific antigens are unknown. The specimen was cultured CD8+ T cells from PBMCs, collected from culture after CMV antigen stimulation. The receptor set was obtained from a human donor in good health (CMV status not recorded). Some clones in this sample may be carry-over from other donors' samples.

This clonotype was detected a few times. V and J are TRBV2 and TRBJ2-5, with 14 bases that match TRBD2. The CDR3 sequence is 17 residues long. The germline CDR1 and CDR2 sequences are SNHLY and FYNNEI. V was pared by 5 bases and J by 1 base, with 6 bases of the junction left unmatched. Here the CDR3 DNA reads TGTGCCAGCAGTCCGGGACTAGCGGGGGTGCTCCAAGAGACCCAGTACTTC. This translates into CASSPGLAGVLQETQYF.

The chain recombines TRBV6-1 with TRBJ1-4; 9 bases map to TRBD1. CDR1 is MNHNS, CDR2 SASEGT, per germline. The CDR3 has 17 residues. Unmatched junction bases numbered 13, after V lost 3 bases and J lost 8 bases. The CDR3 DNA is TGTGCCAGCAGTGATCCAAACAGGGGGCGTTTTAAAGAAAAACTGTTTTTT. As protein: CASSDPNRGRFKEKLFF.

This clonotype turned up a few times. The CDR3 DNA follows: TGCGCCAGCCGCCTAGAGGCCGGGGAGCTGTTTTTT. The encoded protein is CASRLEAGELFF. This sequence joins TRBV5-1 and TRBJ2-2; D ambiguous. The V gene's germline CDR1 is SGHRS and CDR2 YFSETQ. Trimming pared 7 bases from V and 6 bases from J, leaving 10 bases between. There are 12 residues in the CDR3. The whole variable domain, remainder taken from reference TRBV5-1 and TRBJ2-2, is KAGVTQTPRYLIKTRGQQVTLSCSPISGHRSVSWYQQTPGQGLQFLFEYFSETQRNKGNFPGRFSGRQFSNSRSEMNVSTLELGDSALYLCASRLEAGELFFGEGSRLTVL.

V usage is TRBV7-3 and J usage is TRBJ2-5; D remains ambiguous. Germline V lookup: CDR1 SGHTA, CDR2 FQGTGA. This CDR3 is 13 amino acids long. V was cut by 0 bases and J by 5 bases, with 7 bases left in between. CDR3 sequence (DNA): TGTGCCAGCAGCTTAACGATGGGTGAGACCCAGTACTTC. Translation: CASSLTMGETQYF.

This clonotype was seen repeatedly, ten times or more. An end of the junction does not agree with germline; a read error may underlie this. The V call is TRBV6-1, the J call TRBJ2-3; D is perhaps TRBD2 (6 bases). This CDR3 has 15 residues. Per the germline V gene, CDR1 is MNHNS and CDR2 is SASEGT. The CDR3 here is CASSEYPTSGDAQYF. The DNA for the CDR3 is TGTGCCAGCAGTGAATATCCTACTTCGGGAGATGCGCAGTATTTT.

This clonotype was found a few times. The chain uses TRBV12-5 and TRBJ2-7, with no clear D. CDR3 length: 14 amino acids. V lost 6 bases to trimming and J lost 2 bases, with 14 bases between them. Germline V lookup: CDR1 LGHNT, CDR2 FRNRAP. The CDR3 region is CASGPHLTPYEQYF. The CDR3 nucleotides are TGTGCTAGTGGCCCCCACCTGACCCCCTACGAGCAGTACTTC.

This clonotype has just a few counts. The V gene is TRBV7-9, the J gene TRBJ2-5; maybe TRBD1 (6 bases). This CDR3 spans 12 amino acids. V dropped 6 bases and J dropped 5 bases, with 10 bases sitting between them. Germline CDR1 is SEHNR and CDR2 is FQNEAQ (reference sequence). The CDR3 coding sequence is TGTGCCAGCAGGGGGACATCGGAGACCCAGTACTTC. Its protein is CASRGTSETQYF.

This clonotype showed up just a few times. This chain connects TRBV29-1 to TRBJ2-5; 9 bases match TRBD1. Germline CDR1 is SQVTM and CDR2 is ANQGSEA. This CDR3 is 14 amino acids long. V gave up 7 bases and J gave up 5 bases; unmatched junction bases: 11. Written as DNA, the CDR3 is TGCAGCGCTGACCCCGGGGACAGGGTGGAGACCCAGTACTTC. This encodes CSADPGDRVETQYF.

The J gene is TRBJ2-1, the V gene TRBV5-5, with TRBD2 matching over 9 bases. In germline, CDR1 is SGHKS, CDR2 YYEKEE (reference sequence). The CDR3 spans 17 residues. With V trimmed by 5 bases and J by 0 bases, 9 bases remained unmatched. CDR3: CASRRRTSVHSYNEQFF. In DNA, the CDR3 is TGTGCCAGCAGAAGAAGGACTAGCGTCCACTCCTACAATGAGCAGTTCTTC.

This clonotype was observed a few times. The V and J genes are TRBV5-1 and TRBJ1-4, with a tentative D call TRBD1 (5 bases). CDR1 is SGHRS, CDR2 YFSETQ, per germline. V shed 0 bases and J shed 4 bases, with 16 bases lying between them. The CDR3 sequence is 17 residues long. CDR3 DNA: TGCGCCAGCAGCTTGGATCTCGAGGGGAACGATAATGAAAAACTGTTTTTT. It specifies CASSLDLEGNDNEKLFF.

This sequence joins TRBV7-6 and TRBJ2-5, with TRBD1 matching over 11 bases. CDR1 SGHVS and CDR2 FNYEAQ come from the germline V gene. With V trimmed by 2 bases and J by 5 bases, 7 bases remained unmatched. This CDR3 contains 16 residues. CDR3 nucleotide sequence: TGTGCCAGCAGCTTACCTGGACAGGGGGCAGGGGAGACCCAGTACTTC. This codes for CASSLPGQGAGETQYF.

V is TRBV7-9 and J is TRBJ2-1; 12 nucleotides agree with TRBD1. The germline gives CDR1 SEHNR, CDR2 FQNEAQ (reference sequence). V trimming: 7 bases; J trimming: 12 bases; junction bases outside the gene matches: 19. The CDR3 covers 17 residues. The CDR3 bases are TGTGCCAGCACTCCAGCAGAGGGGGACAGGGGGCAGTCAGGGCAGTTCTTC. Translating gives CASTPAEGDRGQSGQFF.

A word on this clonotype: This sequence may be a read error, since a much larger clone differs from it by one base. The chain employs TRBV7-2 and TRBJ2-3; weak D call: TRBD1 (5 bases). CDR1 and CDR2 from the germline V gene are SGHTA and FQGNSA. The CDR3 consists of 16 residues. In DNA, the CDR3 is TGTGCCATCAGCTCGGCGGTGGGGCCTCGCACAGATACGCAGTATTTT. Its translation: CAISSAVGPRTDTQYF.

The table lists this clonotype with a few counts. This chain uses TRBV28 with TRBJ1-1; no reliable D call. CDR3 length: 12 residues. Germline V gene data show CDR1 as MDHEN and CDR2 as SYDVKM. Trimming pared 5 bases from V and 11 bases from J, leaving 15 bases between. Here the CDR3 reads CASSPGPRGAFF. Here the CDR3 DNA reads TGTGCCAGCAGTCCCGGCCCTCGAGGGGCTTTCTTT.

The chain uses TRBV19 and TRBJ2-2; D is unresolved. Trimming removed 1 base at V and 4 bases at J, with 7 bases between. CDR3 length equals 14 residues. The germline gives CDR1 LNHDA, CDR2 SQIVND (reference sequence). CDR3 amino acids: CASSIAGSTGELFF. CDR3 sequence (DNA): TGTGCCAGTAGTATAGCAGGCAGCACCGGGGAGCTGTTTTTT.

This sequence joins TRBV12-5 and TRBJ1-1; D is possibly TRBD1 (5 bases). Germline V gives CDR1 LGHNT, CDR2 FRNRAP. CDR3 length: 15 residues. Trimming shortened V by 2 bases and J by 7 bases, and 17 bases separated the two germline ends. The CDR3 is CASGLTQGIIGEAFF. DNA for the CDR3: TGTGCTAGTGGTTTGACCCAGGGTATTATCGGTGAAGCTTTCTTT.

There are a few counts of this clonotype. V usage is TRBV7-8 and J usage is TRBJ1-5; D might be TRBD1 (6 bases). CDR1 and CDR2 from the germline V gene are SGHVS and FQNEAQ. The CDR3 has 16 residues. V shed 5 bases and J shed 0 bases, with 14 bases lying between them. The CDR3 reads CASSPGTFDSNQPQHF. For the CDR3, the DNA is TGTGCCAGCAGCCCTGGGACATTTGATAGCAATCAGCCCCAGCATTTT.

Remarks on this clonotype: The conserved closing phenylalanine or tryptophan is absent in this CDR3, likely reflecting a read error. The limits of the CDR3 on the DNA are not certain, so only TCRdb's listed CDR3 is given. The V gene is TRBV5-4, the J gene TRBJ2-7; the table's D call, TRBD1, has no DNA check behind it. 11 amino acids form the CDR3, both terminal residues included. Germline assignment: CDR1 SGHNT and CDR2 YYREEE (reference sequence). CDR3 amino acids: CASSLGWDRHI.

This clonotype occurred many times. The rearrangement joins TRBV7-3 to TRBJ2-1; the match to TRBD2 covers 10 bases. Germline V gene data show CDR1 as SGHTA and CDR2 as FQGTGA. J was trimmed by 3 bases and V by 5 bases; bases with no gene match: 4. CDR3 length: 15 residues. The CDR3 nucleotides read TGTGCCAGCAGCCCTAGCGGGGGCTTCTACAATGAGCAGTTCTTC. Its translation is CASSPSGGFYNEQFF.

As for this clonotype: Germline and junction disagree at one end, which may indicate a read error. This sequence joins TRBV7-4 and TRBJ2-6; tentative D call: TRBD2 (6 bases). CDR3 length: 18 residues. Germline V gene lookup returns CDR1 SGHVT and CDR2 SQSDAQ. The CDR3 DNA reads as TGTGCCAGCAGCACCACCGGGGGACGGATCTCTGGGGTCAACGTCCTGACTTTC. Translating gives CASSTTGGRISGVNVLTF.

V gene TRBV6-1 combines with J gene TRBJ2-7, with D unclear. V was trimmed by 2 bases and J by 4 bases, leaving 15 bases between them. This CDR3 is built from 15 residues. Germline CDR1 is MNHNS and CDR2 is SASEGT. The CDR3 loop is CASSELLGQSYEQYV. The CDR3 DNA sequence: TGTGCCAGCAGTGAACTATTAGGGCAATCTTACGAGCAGTACGTC.

This clonotype was detected a few times. This chain joins TRBV19 and TRBJ2-5; D is possibly TRBD2 (6 bases). V lost 6 bases and J 1 base, leaving 15 bases between the germline ends. CDR1 and CDR2 (germline): LNHDA, SQIVND (reference sequence). The CDR3 is 15 amino acids. CDR3 DNA: TGTGCCAGTAGCAGATACCCGGGACTCCAAGAGACCCAGTACTTC. It encodes CASSRYPGLQETQYF. The full variable domain, rest sourced from reference TRBV19 and TRBJ2-5, is DGGITQSPKYLFRKEGQNVTLSCEQNLNHDAMYWYRQDPGQGLRLIYYSQIVNDFQKGDIAEGYSVSREKKESFPLTVTSAQKNPTAFYLCASSRYPGLQETQYFGPGTRLLVL.

The V and J genes are TRBV7-6 and TRBJ1-6; possible D gene TRBD1, 6 bases. The germline V gene has CDR1 SGHVS and CDR2 FNYEAQ. The CDR3 is made up of 16 amino acids. Trimming took off 1 base at V and 8 bases at J, with 15 bases between the two ends. This chain's CDR3 is CASSLDTGLSHSPLHF. CDR3 bases: TGTGCCAGCAGCTTAGATACAGGGTTGAGTCATTCACCCCTCCACTTT.

The rearrangement uses TRBV4-1 and TRBJ1-3; D is undetermined. The CDR3 totals 16 residues. Germline V gene data show CDR1 as MGHRA and CDR2 as YSYEKL. Trimming cost V 1 base and J 0 bases, with 10 bases left between them. The CDR3 here is CASSQVGASSGNTIYF. The CDR3 DNA reads as TGCGCCAGCAGCCAAGTCGGAGCTAGCTCTGGAAACACCATATATTTT.

V usage is TRBV12-3 or TRBV12-4 and J usage is TRBJ1-4; a weak D match, TRBD1 (5 bases). Trimming removed 6 bases at V and 0 bases at J, with 14 bases between. This CDR3 comprises 16 residues. CDR3 coding DNA: TGTGCCAGCAGCCCGACAGACTTTGCAACTAATGAAAAACTGTTTTTT. This codes for CASSPTDFATNEKLFF.

The chain links TRBV27 to TRBJ2-3; TRBD2 is a possible D gene (6 bases). Per the germline V gene, CDR1 is MNHEY and CDR2 is SMNVEV (reference sequence). The CDR3 has 14 amino acids. V was pared by 8 bases and J by 2 bases, with 14 bases between. The CDR3: CASFSPGATDTQYF. The CDR3 DNA reads as TGTGCCAGCTTTTCCCCGGGAGCCACAGATACGCAGTATTTT.

The genes are TRBV7-9 and TRBJ1-2; maybe TRBD1 (6 bases). CDR3 length: 15 residues. V shed 1 base and J shed 6 bases, with 15 bases lying between them. Per the germline V gene, CDR1 is SEHNR and CDR2 is FQNEAQ (reference sequence). CDR3 residues: CASSLEGGPRDGYTF. The CDR3 DNA sequence: TGTGCCAGCAGCTTAGAGGGGGGCCCTCGCGATGGCTACACCTTC.

The sample holds many counts of this clonotype. This chain connects TRBV7-9 to TRBJ1-2; no reliable D call. Germline values: CDR1 SEHNR, CDR2 FQNEAQ (reference sequence). V lost 2 bases to trimming and J lost 0 bases, with 10 bases between them. This CDR3 comprises 15 residues. In DNA form, the CDR3 reads TGTGCCAGCAGCTTACTGGCAGGAGCTAACTATGGCTACACCTTC. Translating it yields CASSLLAGANYGYTF.

The chain joins TRBV7-2 to TRBJ1-1; unclear D gene. V dropped 7 bases and J dropped 0 bases, with 12 bases sitting between them. Germline CDR1 is SGHTA and CDR2 is FQGNSA. CDR3 length: 14 residues. The CDR3 loop is CASTQVAVNTEAFF. In nucleotides, the CDR3 is TGTGCCAGCACGCAGGTGGCGGTGAACACTGAAGCTTTCTTT.

The J gene is TRBJ2-3, the V gene TRBV7-3; D is perhaps TRBD2 (6 bases). The germline V and J ends were trimmed by 5 bases and 2 bases, with 14 bases remaining between them. There are 15 residues in the CDR3. Germline V lookup: CDR1 SGHTA, CDR2 FQGTGA. The CDR3 sequence: CASSPGGINTDTQYF. Here the CDR3 DNA reads TGTGCCAGCAGCCCTGGCGGGATAAACACAGATACGCAGTATTTT. The variable domain in full, completed from reference TRBV7-3 and TRBJ2-3, reads GAGVSQTPSNKVTEKGKYVELRCDPISGHTALYWYRQSLGQGPEFLIYFQGTGAADDSGLPNDRFFAVRPEGSVSTLKIQRTERGDSAVYLCASSPGGINTDTQYFGPGTRLTVL.